A selection of T cell receptor beta chains follows, all from one sample in a study of Tregs in tolerant kidney transplant recipients. Sequencing was performed with immunoSEQ multiplex PCR; in TCRdb, only in-frame clones are kept and a portion is missing. The table lists about 240,000 clones, roughly four fifths of them singletons, with around 0.68% in the top ten. Sequenced sample: CD4+ T cells from blood. The receptors derive from a human donor in good health. Both conserved end residues are part of each CDR3. D genes are given only for firm matches. The size entry is marked missing in some rows and otherwise reads once, few, many or a size class.

>TRBV15|TRBJ2-7|TRBD2|once|13
CATSKGLTYEQYF
TGTGCCACCAGCAAGGGACTAACCTACGAGCAGTACTTC
>TRBV10-3|TRBJ2-1|TRBD2|NA|15
CAISGTSGGYNEQFF
TGTGCCATCAGTGGGACTAGCGGGGGCTACAATGAGCAGTTCTTC
>TRBV21-1|TRBJ2-1|NA|NA|17
CASNKGAVSGPYNEQFF
TGTGCCAGCAACAAAGGGGCAGTTTCGGGACCCTACAATGAGCAGTTCTTC
>TRBV29-1|TRBJ1-2|TRBD1|NA|15
CSVGTGDALGGGYTF
TGCAGCGTTGGTACAGGGGACGCCCTCGGGGGGGGCTACACCTTC
>TRBV5-1|TRBJ2-5|TRBD2|NA|16
CASSLMASGGQETQYF
TGCGCCAGCAGCTTGATGGCTAGCGGGGGCCAAGAGACCCAGTACTTC
>TRBV7-9|TRBJ1-3|NA|NA|15
CASSDTTTSGNTIYF
TGTGCCAGCAGCGATACTACTACCTCTGGAAACACCATATATTTT
>TRBV7-2|TRBJ1-2|NA|NA|14
CASSQRSSNYGYTF
TGTGCCAGCAGCCAAAGATCTTCTAACTATGGCTACACCTTC
>TRBV5-3|TRBJ2-1|NA|NA|15
CARSLVGAAYNEQFF
TGTGCCAGAAGCTTGGTGGGGGCAGCATACAATGAGCAGTTCTTC
>TRBV2|TRBJ1-3|NA|NA|13
CASTPGRGNTIYF
TGTGCCAGCACCCCCGGGCGGGGAAACACCATATATTTT
>TRBV15|TRBJ1-1|TRBD1|NA|14
CATKGDRGNTEAFF
TGTGCCACCAAAGGCGACAGGGGGAACACTGAAGCTTTCTTT
>TRBV15|TRBJ1-3|NA|NA|16
CATSRDRRVSGNTIYF
TGTGCCACCAGCAGAGATCGAAGGGTATCTGGAAACACCATATATTTT
>TRBV5-1|TRBJ2-5|NA|NA|15
CASSLKGGEEETQYF
TGCGCCAGCAGCTTGAAGGGCGGGGAGGAGGAGACCCAGTACTTC
>TRBV29-1|TRBJ2-2|NA|NA|17
CSVAPGPDRGGTGELFF
TGCAGCGTCGCTCCGGGACCAGATCGGGGTGGCACCGGGGAGCTGTTTTTT
>TRBV6-1|TRBJ2-7|NA|few|13
CASSEPFTYEQYF
TGTGCCAGCAGTGAACCTTTCACCTACGAGCAGTACTTC
>TRBV6-6|TRBJ1-2|TRBD1|NA|16
CASSSYRGSFPYGYTF
TGTGCCAGCAGTTCGTACAGGGGGTCCTTTCCCTATGGCTACACCTTC
>TRBV5-4|TRBJ1-2|NA|NA|14
CASSLVRRNYGYTF
TGTGCCAGCAGCTTGGTGCGGAGAAACTATGGCTACACCTTC
>TRBV7-9|TRBJ1-2|TRBD1|NA|14
CASSLGGQGYGYTF
TGTGCCAGCAGCTTAGGAGGACAGGGGTATGGCTACACCTTC
>TRBV6-5|TRBJ1-1|TRBD1|NA|14
CASREGGTGGKIFF
TGTGCCAGCAGAGAGGGGGGGACAGGGGGCAAAATCTTCTTT
>TRBV6-1|TRBJ2-7|TRBD1|NA|15
CASSVDDRASYEQYF
TGTGCCAGCAGTGTAGATGACAGGGCCTCCTACGAGCAGTACTTC
>TRBV5-6|TRBJ2-7|NA|few|16
CASSYLRQASSYEQYF
TGTGCCAGCAGCTACCTCAGACAGGCTAGCTCCTACGAGCAGTACTTC
>TRBV30|TRBJ2-2|NA|NA|13
CAWGGFNTGELFF
TGTGCCTGGGGGGGCTTCAACACCGGGGAGCTGTTTTTT
>TRBV21-1|TRBJ2-7|NA|NA|18
CASSKGKGTLKIHYEQYF
TGTGCCAGCAGCAAAGGGAAGGGGACACTGAAGATCCACTACGAGCAGTACTTC
>TRBV5-8|TRBJ2-7|NA|NA|16
CASRPASGQNRYERYF
TGTGCCAGCAGGCCGGCGAGCGGGCAAAATCGCTACGAGCGGTACTTC
>TRBV4-2|TRBJ2-5|TRBD1|NA|17
CASSQAPKGGREETQYF
TGTGCCAGCAGCCAAGCCCCGAAAGGGGGCAGGGAAGAGACCCAGTACTTC
>TRBV10-1|TRBJ2-5|NA|once|13
CASSDTYQETQYF
TGCGCCAGCAGTGATACGTACCAAGAGACCCAGTACTTC
>TRBV5-1|TRBJ1-1|TRBD1|NA|17
CASSVGQGGVGDTEAFF
TGCGCCAGCAGCGTCGGACAGGGAGGAGTCGGTGACACTGAAGCTTTCTTT
>TRBV6-5|TRBJ1-2|NA|NA|14
CASSYSAGRYGYTF
TGTGCCAGCAGTTACTCGGCAGGGCGGTATGGCTACACCTTC
>TRBV11-2|TRBJ2-7|TRBD1|NA|15
CASSAAGTGSYEQYF
TGTGCCAGCAGCGCAGCAGGGACAGGCTCCTACGAGCAGTACTTC
>TRBV19|TRBJ2-2|TRBD2|NA|16
CASSSGLAANTGELFF
TGTGCCAGTAGTTCGGGACTAGCGGCGAACACCGGGGAGCTGTTTTTT
>TRBV5-1|TRBJ2-1|TRBD2|NA|16
CASSPYSGGSYNEQFF
TGCGCCAGCAGCCCTTATAGCGGGGGCTCCTACAATGAGCAGTTCTTC
>TRBV2|TRBJ1-2|NA|NA|13
CASSEQGFYGYTF
TGTGCCAGCAGTGAACAGGGTTTCTATGGCTACACCTTC
>TRBV29-1|TRBJ1-4|NA|NA|10
CSVLYEKLFF
TGCAGCGTTCTATATGAAAAACTGTTTTTT
>TRBV9|TRBJ2-7|TRBD2|NA|14
CAVLGSGRAHEQYF
TGTGCCGTACTGGGTAGCGGGAGGGCCCACGAGCAGTACTTC
>TRBV6-5|TRBJ1-1|NA|NA|15
CASSYTWDRNTEAFF
TGTGCCAGCAGTTACACCTGGGACCGAAACACTGAAGCTTTCTTT
>TRBV19|TRBJ2-7|NA|once|15
CASSGGRANSYEQYF
TGTGCCAGTAGTGGAGGCAGGGCTAACTCCTACGAGCAGTACTTC
>TRBV28|TRBJ1-4|TRBD1|NA|16
CASSTPDRGQDEKLFF
TGTGCCAGCAGTACCCCGGACAGGGGGCAGGATGAAAAACTGTTTTTT
>TRBV19|TRBJ2-3|TRBD2|NA|15
CASSIEAGITDTQYF
TGTGCCAGTAGTATCGAAGCGGGGATCACAGATACGCAGTATTTT
>TRBV2|TRBJ2-1|TRBD1|NA|15
CASRRDRRSYNEQFF
TGTGCCAGCAGACGGGACAGGCGCTCCTACAATGAGCAGTTCTTC
>TRBV12-5|TRBJ2-2|NA|NA|16
CASGLDPRGHTGELFF
TGTGCTAGTGGTTTGGACCCTCGGGGGCACACCGGGGAGCTGTTTTTT
>TRBV7-9|TRBJ1-6|NA|NA|16
CASSFMDRTYNSPLHF
TGTGCCAGCAGTTTCATGGACAGAACCTATAATTCACCCCTCCACTTT
>TRBV5-1|TRBJ2-5|TRBD1|NA|16
CASNDRGTRVQETQYF
TGCGCCAGCAACGACAGGGGGACGAGGGTCCAAGAGACCCAGTACTTC
>TRBV30|TRBJ1-6|TRBD1|NA|13
CACDPGQNSPLHF
TGTGCCTGCGATCCGGGACAGAATTCACCCCTCCACTTT
>TRBV2|TRBJ2-5|NA|NA|11
CASKIQETQYF
TGTGCCAGCAAGATCCAAGAGACCCAGTACTTC
>TRBV6-6|TRBJ1-3|NA|NA|16
CASSYSRAAYGNTIYF
TGTGCCAGCAGTTACTCGAGGGCTGCATATGGAAACACCATATATTTT
>TRBV5-6|TRBJ2-1|TRBD2|NA|16
CASSFPSGGLHNEQFF
TGTGCCAGCAGCTTCCCTAGCGGGGGGCTCCACAATGAGCAGTTCTTC
>TRBV29-1|TRBJ2-7|TRBD2|NA|14
CSVEGLAGSYEQYF
TGCAGCGTTGAAGGACTAGCGGGTTCCTACGAGCAGTACTTC
>TRBV7-8|TRBJ2-3|NA|NA|14
CASSSFRGTDTQYF
TGTGCCAGCAGCTCGTTTCGGGGAACAGATACGCAGTATTTT
>TRBV7-9|TRBJ1-2|NA|NA|13
CASSRDLAYGYTF
TGTGCCAGCAGCCGGGATTTAGCCTATGGCTACACCTTC
>TRBV9|TRBJ1-1|NA|NA|16
CASSVAPSAKYTEAFF
TGTGCCAGCAGCGTAGCCCCCAGCGCCAAATACACTGAAGCTTTCTTT